This T cell receptor (beta chain) was sequenced in a study of blood T cell repertoires in COVID-19. The wider study: From the United States, Italy and Spain came samples of acute and convalescent COVID-19. PBMCs, B-cell-depleted T cells, or T cells provided the cDNA or gDNA that made up the material.

The germline V gene has CDR1 SNHLY and CDR2 FYNNEI. The V end lost 7 bases, the J end lost 0 bases, and 15 bases lay between the germline ends. The CDR3 length is 15 residues. Methods used by the authors: The assay estimated nucleated cells by amplifying reference gene primers. Sequencing was performed with immunoSEQ multiplex PCR; in TCRdb, only in-frame clones are kept and a portion is missing. Clonal size and the V and J genes are those of that table, whereas D and trimming came from the DNA. The repertoire holds some 180,000 clones, about 86% seen once, with approximately 11% in the top ten. Sequenced: peripheral blood. The gene calls are TRBV2 and TRBJ1-1; TRBD1 is a possible D gene (6 bases). The receptor's source is a man in his 70s with active or convalescent COVID-19. The DNA for the CDR3 is TGTGCCAGCACACAAGGACAGATCATGAACACTGAAGCTTTCTTT. Amino acids: CASTQGQIMNTEAFF.